The rows below give T cell receptor beta chains drawn from one sample of a study of OX40 agonist ivuxolimab in advanced cancers. The method was immunoSEQ multiplex PCR; TCRdb's version includes in-frame clones alone and lacks a portion of them. Of more than 75,000 clones detected, roughly 90% appear once; the ten largest clones hold 0.71%. The material sequenced was CD4+ or CD8+ T cells sorted from blood, taken in a trial of the OX40 agonist ivuxolimab. Every receptor here comes from an adult with an advanced solid tumor such as melanoma, head and neck, liver or kidney cancer. CDR3s include the opening cysteine and the closing phenylalanine or tryptophan. D genes are given only for firm matches. Part of the rows lack a size; the others show once, few, many or a class for expanded clones.

size: once; J: TRBJ1-1; V: TRBV9; D: NA; CDR3: CASSSHFSEAFF; DNA: TGTGCCAGCAGCAGTCATTTCTCTGAAGCTTTCTTT
size: NA; J: TRBJ2-7; V: TRBV5-8; D: NA; CDR3: CASSYWDKSYEQYF; DNA: TGTGCCAGCTCCTATTGGGACAAGTCCTACGAGCAGTACTTC
size: NA; J: TRBJ2-1; V: TRBV6-4; D: TRBD2; CDR3: CASRAGATYNEQFF; DNA: TGTGCCAGCAGAGCGGGGGCTACCTACAATGAGCAGTTCTTC
size: NA; J: TRBJ1-1; V: TRBV14; D: TRBD1; CDR3: CASSPDRGQNTEAFF; DNA: TGTGCCAGCAGCCCTGACAGGGGCCAGAACACTGAAGCTTTCTTT
size: NA; J: TRBJ2-7; V: TRBV29-1; D: NA; CDR3: CSVVVTSYEQYF; DNA: TGCAGCGTTGTTGTCACCTCCTACGAGCAGTACTTC
size: NA; J: TRBJ2-5; V: TRBV5-1; D: NA; CDR3: CASSFVEGETQYF; DNA: TGCGCCAGCAGCTTCGTGGAAGGAGAGACCCAGTACTTC
size: NA; J: TRBJ2-2; V: TRBV5-1; D: NA; CDR3: CASSFGQSRTGELFF; DNA: TGCGCCAGCAGCTTTGGGCAGTCCAGGACCGGGGAGCTGTTTTTT
size: NA; J: TRBJ1-1; V: TRBV5-1; D: NA; CDR3: CASSLVGAGTEAFF; DNA: TGCGCCAGCAGCTTGGTGGGGGCAGGCACTGAAGCTTTCTTT
size: NA; J: TRBJ2-2; V: TRBV29-1; D: NA; CDR3: CSVERTNTGELFF; DNA: TGCAGCGTTGAACGTACTAACACCGGGGAGCTGTTTTTT
size: NA; J: TRBJ1-4; V: TRBV4-3; D: TRBD1; CDR3: CASSQKTGVDNEKLFF; DNA: TGCGCCAGCAGCCAAAAGACAGGGGTTGATAATGAAAAACTGTTTTTT
size: NA; J: TRBJ1-5; V: TRBV6-5; D: NA; CDR3: CASSYSRTLNQPQHF; DNA: TGTGCCAGCAGTTACTCGAGGACACTGAATCAGCCCCAGCATTTT
size: NA; J: TRBJ2-1; V: TRBV20-1; D: NA; CDR3: CSATPLNEQFF; DNA: TGCAGTGCTACCCCCCTCAATGAGCAGTTCTTC
size: NA; J: TRBJ2-7; V: TRBV6-4; D: TRBD2; CDR3: CASSPLNGAGTSYEQYF; DNA: TGTGCCAGCAGCCCCCTTAATGGAGCGGGGACCTCCTACGAGCAGTACTTC
size: NA; J: TRBJ2-7; V: TRBV16; D: TRBD1; CDR3: CASTPGGTGAEQYF; DNA: TGTGCCAGTACCCCTGGTGGGACAGGGGCCGAGCAGTACTTC
size: once; J: TRBJ2-2; V: TRBV19; D: NA; CDR3: CASARAVGELFF; DNA: TGTGCCAGCGCAAGGGCCGTAGGGGAGCTGTTTTTT
size: few; J: TRBJ2-1; V: TRBV6-1; D: TRBD2; CDR3: CASSEGASGVNEQFF; DNA: TGTGCCAGCAGTGAAGGGGCTAGCGGAGTCAATGAGCAGTTCTTC
size: NA; J: TRBJ1-2; V: TRBV19; D: TRBD1; CDR3: CASSISGTGFGYTF; DNA: TGTGCCAGTAGTATATCCGGGACAGGGTTTGGCTACACCTTC
size: NA; J: TRBJ2-2; V: TRBV11-2; D: NA; CDR3: CASSLGALKNTGELFF; DNA: TGTGCCAGCAGCTTAGGTGCTTTAAAGAACACCGGGGAGCTGTTTTTT
size: NA; J: TRBJ1-1; V: TRBV28; D: NA; CDR3: CASSRTNTEAFF; DNA: TGTGCCAGCAGTAGGACGAACACTGAAGCTTTCTTT
size: NA; J: TRBJ1-4; V: TRBV6-5; D: NA; CDR3: CASSYSRLNEKLFF; DNA: TGTGCCAGCAGTTACTCGAGACTAAATGAAAAACTGTTTTTT
size: NA; J: TRBJ1-2; V: TRBV28; D: NA; CDR3: CASSLVSGDYGYTF; DNA: TGTGCCAGCAGTTTGGTCAGCGGCGACTATGGCTACACCTTC
size: NA; J: TRBJ2-1; V: TRBV28; D: NA; CDR3: CASSSPEPYNEQFF; DNA: TGTGCCAGCAGTTCCCCTGAACCCTACAATGAGCAGTTCTTC
size: NA; J: TRBJ1-2; V: TRBV30; D: NA; CDR3: CAWRDTYGYTF; DNA: TGTGCCTGGAGAGACACCTATGGCTACACCTTC
size: NA; J: TRBJ2-1; V: TRBV15; D: NA; CDR3: CATSRERSNEQFF; DNA: TGTGCCACCAGCAGAGAACGGAGTAATGAGCAGTTCTTC
size: NA; J: TRBJ2-1; V: TRBV9; D: NA; CDR3: CASSVDWGSYNEQFF; DNA: TGTGCCAGCAGCGTAGATTGGGGATCCTACAATGAGCAGTTCTTC
size: NA; J: TRBJ2-3; V: TRBV6-9; D: NA; CDR3: CASNSESSLALFTDTQYF; DNA: TGTGCCAGCAATTCCGAGAGCTCCCTAGCGTTATTCACAGATACGCAGTATTTT
size: NA; J: TRBJ1-5; V: TRBV28; D: NA; CDR3: CASSPPGQLGPQHF; DNA: TGTGCCAGCAGTCCCCCCGGACAGTTAGGGCCCCAGCATTTT
size: NA; J: TRBJ1-1; V: TRBV2; D: NA; CDR3: CASHQGKDTEAFF; DNA: TGTGCCAGCCACCAGGGGAAAGACACTGAAGCTTTCTTT
size: NA; J: TRBJ2-2; V: TRBV9; D: NA; CDR3: CASSVVTDHTGELFF; DNA: TGTGCCAGCAGCGTAGTAACAGATCACACCGGGGAGCTGTTTTTT
size: NA; J: TRBJ1-1; V: TRBV6-6; D: NA; CDR3: CASSYEVWSEAFF; DNA: TGTGCCAGCAGTTACGAGGTCTGGTCTGAAGCTTTCTTT
size: NA; J: TRBJ1-1; V: TRBV28; D: TRBD1; CDR3: CASSLKWTGNTEAFF; DNA: TGTGCCAGCAGTTTAAAATGGACAGGGAACACTGAAGCTTTCTTT
size: NA; J: TRBJ2-5; V: TRBV30; D: TRBD2; CDR3: CAWSRLAGASQETQYF; DNA: TGTGCCTGGAGCCGACTAGCGGGGGCCTCCCAAGAGACCCAGTACTTC
size: NA; J: TRBJ1-4; V: TRBV19; D: TRBD1; CDR3: CASKMGTGNEKLFF; DNA: TGTGCCAGTAAGATGGGGACAGGGAATGAAAAACTGTTTTTT
size: once; J: TRBJ1-1; V: TRBV19; D: NA; CDR3: CASSRTVNTEAFF; DNA: TGTGCCAGTAGCCGTACAGTGAACACTGAAGCTTTCTTT
size: NA; J: TRBJ1-5; V: TRBV19; D: TRBD1; CDR3: CASSMWTGGFQPQHF; DNA: TGTGCCAGTAGTATGTGGACAGGGGGCTTTCAGCCCCAGCATTTT
size: NA; J: TRBJ2-7; V: TRBV7-7; D: TRBD1; CDR3: CASSRDRDSYEQYF; DNA: TGTGCCAGCAGCCGGGACAGGGACTCCTACGAGCAGTACTTC
size: few; J: TRBJ2-5; V: TRBV5-4; D: TRBD2; CDR3: CATQPSGGKETQYF; DNA: TGTGCCACACAGCCTAGCGGGGGGAAAGAGACCCAGTACTTC
size: NA; J: TRBJ2-6; V: TRBV30; D: NA; CDR3: CARGGQASSGANVLTF; DNA: TGTGCCAGAGGAGGGCAAGCCAGCTCTGGGGCCAACGTCCTGACTTTC
size: NA; J: TRBJ2-5; V: TRBV18; D: NA; CDR3: CASSLQGFQETQYF; DNA: TGTGCCAGCTCACTACAGGGATTTCAAGAGACCCAGTACTTC
size: NA; J: TRBJ2-1; V: TRBV29-1; D: NA; CDR3: CSVAGRLSSYNEQFF; DNA: TGCAGCGTTGCCGGACGGTTGAGCTCCTACAATGAGCAGTTCTTC
size: NA; J: TRBJ2-7; V: TRBV5-1; D: NA; CDR3: CASSSVGGSSYEQYF; DNA: TGCGCCAGCAGCTCTGTCGGGGGTTCCTCCTACGAGCAGTACTTC
size: NA; J: TRBJ1-1; V: TRBV18; D: NA; CDR3: CASSPQDRNTEAFF; DNA: TGTGCCAGCTCTCCCCAGGACCGGAACACTGAAGCTTTCTTT
size: NA; J: TRBJ2-7; V: TRBV5-1; D: NA; CDR3: CASSLSGLSDYEQYF; DNA: TGCGCCAGCAGCTTATCCGGACTCTCCGACTACGAGCAGTACTTC
size: NA; J: TRBJ1-2; V: TRBV19; D: TRBD1; CDR3: CASSAAGTVYGYTF; DNA: TGTGCCAGTAGTGCCGCCGGGACAGTATATGGCTACACCTTC
size: NA; J: TRBJ1-3; V: TRBV4-1; D: NA; CDR3: CASSQGDRSGNTIYF; DNA: TGCGCCAGCAGCCAAGGGGATAGGTCTGGAAACACCATATATTTT
size: NA; J: TRBJ2-5; V: TRBV6-1; D: NA; CDR3: CASSPKETQYF; DNA: TGTGCCAGCAGTCCTAAAGAGACCCAGTACTTC
size: NA; J: TRBJ2-3; V: TRBV29-1; D: NA; CDR3: CSVEGGFRAELSTDTQYF; DNA: TGCAGCGTTGAAGGGGGATTCAGGGCGGAATTAAGCACAGATACGCAGTATTTT
size: NA; J: TRBJ1-5; V: TRBV6-1; D: TRBD1; CDR3: CASSSGTGNHQPQHF; DNA: TGTGCCAGCAGCTCCGGGACAGGGAACCATCAGCCCCAGCATTTT